The sequence of this T cell receptor (beta chain) was determined in a study of T-cell reconstitution after alpha-beta-depleted transplantation in children. Unique molecular identifiers tagged the TCRbeta library. TCRdb recomputed calls from the PCR reads with MiXCR, one row per CDR3 protein. There are 440,000 or so distinct CDR3 sequences in the sample; under 13% occur only once, and roughly 6% lies in the top ten. This clonotype showed up just a few times. CDR3 length equals 17 residues. V lost 10 bases to trimming and J lost 0 bases, with 23 bases between them. CDR1 and CDR2 from the germline V gene are MNHNS and SASEGT.

The V and J genes are TRBV6-1 and TRBJ2-3, with D perhaps TRBD2 (5 bases). The clonotype originates from a human donor who donated a stem cell graft to a child with acute myeloid leukemia. The source material was PBMCs from the stem cell graft donor, sampled from the stem cell graft. The CDR3 DNA is TGTGCCAAACACCGCGGACTCCAGATCCTTAGCACAGATACGCAGTATTTT. Translation gives CAKHRGLQILSTDTQYF.